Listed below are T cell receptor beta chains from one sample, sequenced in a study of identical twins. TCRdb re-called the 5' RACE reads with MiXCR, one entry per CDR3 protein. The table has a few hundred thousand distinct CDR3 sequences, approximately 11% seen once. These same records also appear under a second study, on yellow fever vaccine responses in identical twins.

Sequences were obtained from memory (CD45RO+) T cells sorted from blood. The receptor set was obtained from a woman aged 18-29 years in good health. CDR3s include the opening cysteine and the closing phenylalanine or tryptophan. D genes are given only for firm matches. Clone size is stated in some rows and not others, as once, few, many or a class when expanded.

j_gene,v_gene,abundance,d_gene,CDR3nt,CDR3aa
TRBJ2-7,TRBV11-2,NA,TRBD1,TGTGCCAGCACCCCTCCGGGACAGGGGTCCTACGAGCAGTACTTC,CASTPPGQGSYEQYF
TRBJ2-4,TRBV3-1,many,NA,TGTGCCAGCAGCCAAGAGGGGGCCAAAAACATTCAGTACTTC,CASSQEGAKNIQYF
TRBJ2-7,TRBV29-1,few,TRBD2,TGCAGCGTTGACGTTAGGACTAGCGTCTACGAGCAGTACTTC,CSVDVRTSVYEQYF
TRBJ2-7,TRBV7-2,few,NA,TGTGCCAGCAGCTTGGGTGTGAGACAGACCTCCTACGAGCAGTACTTC,CASSLGVRQTSYEQYF
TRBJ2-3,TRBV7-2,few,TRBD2,TGTGCCAGCAGCTTTAGCGGGAGGGACACAGATACGCAGTATTTT,CASSFSGRDTDTQYF
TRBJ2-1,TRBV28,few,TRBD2,TGTGCCAGCAGTTTATTTTGGACTAGCGGGAGAGGGGCCAACAATGAGCAGTTCTTC,CASSLFWTSGRGANNEQFF
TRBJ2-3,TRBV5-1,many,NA,TGCGCCAGCAGCTCGATGGGCAGGGGTACAGATACGCAGTATTTT,CASSSMGRGTDTQYF
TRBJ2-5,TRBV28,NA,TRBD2,TGTGCCAGCAGTGGACCGACTAGCGGGAGGGAGACCCAGTACTTC,CASSGPTSGRETQYF
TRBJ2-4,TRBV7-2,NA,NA,TGTGCCAGCAGCTTAGCGGAAAGCCTAGCCAAAAACATTCAGTACTTC,CASSLAESLAKNIQYF
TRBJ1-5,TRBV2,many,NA,TGTGCCAGCAGGGCGGGGCTTAGCAATCAGCCCCAGCATTTT,CASRAGLSNQPQHF
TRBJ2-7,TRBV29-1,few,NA,TGCAGCGTTGGGATCGGCGGAGTCTACGAGCAGTACTTC,CSVGIGGVYEQYF
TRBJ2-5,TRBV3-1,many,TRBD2,TGTGCCAGCAGCCGACGGACTAGCGGGGCTCAAGAGACCCAGTACTTC,CASSRRTSGAQETQYF
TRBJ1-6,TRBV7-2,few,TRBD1,TGTGCCAGCAGCTTGGGACAGACTGGAGTCGTTTCGTTT,CASSLGQTGVVSF
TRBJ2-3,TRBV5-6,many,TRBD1,TGTGCCAGCAGCTTGGCTTGGTCTGGGACAGGGGAAGCCGATACGCAGTATTTT,CASSLAWSGTGEADTQYF
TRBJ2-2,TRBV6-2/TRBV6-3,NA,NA,TGTGCCAGCAGTTGGAGGGCAGGGTTGTACGCCGGGGAGCTGTTTTTT,CASSWRAGLYAGELFF
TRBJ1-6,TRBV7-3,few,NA,TGTGCCAGCAGCTTAACCTCTAATTCACCCCTCCACTTT,CASSLTSNSPLHF
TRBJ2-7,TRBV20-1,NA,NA,TGCAGTGCTAGGACGGGAGAAGTGCAGTACTTC,CSARTGEVQYF
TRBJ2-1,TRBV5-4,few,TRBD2,TGTGCCAGCAGCTTGCCGCTTAGCGGGAGAAGGAATGAGCAGTTCTTC,CASSLPLSGRRNEQFF
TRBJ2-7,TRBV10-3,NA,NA,TGTGCCATCAGTGAGTCGGGGGACGAGCAGTACTTC,CAISESGDEQYF
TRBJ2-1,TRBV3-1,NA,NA,TGTGCCAGCAGTCCCGTGAGAGAGGGGGGCGGGTCCTACAATGAGCAGTTCTTC,CASSPVREGGGSYNEQFF
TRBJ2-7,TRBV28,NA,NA,TGTGCCAGCAGTTCCGTAGCGGACTCCTACGAGCAGTACTTC,CASSSVADSYEQYF
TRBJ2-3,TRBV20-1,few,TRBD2,TGCAGTGCCCCTAGCGGGGGTACGGGAGATACGCAGTATTTT,CSAPSGGTGDTQYF